One and the same sample provided the 27 T cell receptor beta chains below, sequenced in a study of cytomegalovirus exposure and HLA in healthy donors. Profiled with immunoSEQ multiplex PCR; TCRdb holds only in-frame clones, not every one. Among 240,000 or so clones, around 88% were seen once, and the ten largest hold 1.2%. The specimen was PBMCs. Receptor source: a woman aged 25 to 45 in good health and CMV-seropositive.

V is TRBV28 and J is TRBJ1-1; the D is unclear. With 0 bases removed from V and 5 bases from J, the gap between germline ends came to 13 bases. CDR3 length: 15 residues. Germline V gene data show CDR1 as MDHEN and CDR2 as SYDVKM. The CDR3 reads CASSLWSLGGTEAFF. CDR3 DNA: TGTGCCAGCAGTTTATGGTCTTTGGGAGGGACTGAAGCTTTCTTT.

This rearrangement joins TRBV6-1 to TRBJ2-1, with 8 positions matching TRBD1. The germline V gene has CDR1 MNHNS and CDR2 SASEGT. The CDR3 extends over 14 amino acids. The junction had 11 bases not matched to a gene; V was cut back by 8 bases and J by 8 bases. The CDR3 region is CASASDRGSYEQFF. The CDR3 DNA reads TGTGCCAGCGCCTCCGACAGGGGAAGTTATGAGCAGTTCTTC.

This clone was seen at least ten times. The chain combines TRBV11-2 with TRBJ2-7; TRBD2 agrees at 8 bases. The CDR3 sequence is 16 residues long. The J segment lost 6 bases and the V segment lost 2 bases, leaving 12 bases of the junction unmatched. Germline CDR1 and CDR2: SGHAT and FQNNGV. The CDR3 DNA follows: TGTGCCAGCAGCTTACTTGGGGCGGGGGGTGTGGCCGAGCAGTACTTC. Amino acid sequence: CASSLLGAGGVAEQYF.

Only one count was recorded for this clone. This sequence joins TRBV28 and TRBJ2-1, with D maybe TRBD2 (6 bases). The CDR3 totals 14 residues. The V gene's germline CDR1 is MDHEN and CDR2 SYDVKM. The V gene lost 2 bases and the J gene lost 2 bases, with 7 bases spanning the gap. The CDR3 DNA sequence: TGTGCCAGCAGTTTAGCGGGACCCTACAATGAGCAGTTCTTC. Translating gives CASSLAGPYNEQFF.

The chain combines TRBV5-4 with TRBJ2-3; TRBD2 matches 7 bases. Germline V lookup: CDR1 SGHNT, CDR2 YYREEE (reference sequence). This CDR3 comprises 14 residues. V lost 4 bases and J lost 4; bases outside the gene matches: 6. CDR3 loop: CASSNGLVADTQYF. The CDR3 nucleotides read TGTGCCAGCAGCAATGGACTAGTCGCAGATACGCAGTATTTT.

V is TRBV9 and J is TRBJ2-3, with D uncertain. From germline, CDR1 is SGDLS and CDR2 YYNGEE. This CDR3 region has 14 residues. Trimming took off 2 bases at V and 0 bases at J, with 7 bases between the two ends. The CDR3 DNA follows: TGTGCCAGCAGCGTCCGAAGCAGCACAGATACGCAGTATTTT. Its translation: CASSVRSSTDTQYF.

V gene TRBV6-5 combines with J gene TRBJ2-7; TRBD1 matches 10 bases. This CDR3 region has 15 residues. In germline, CDR1 is MNHEY, CDR2 SVGAGI. The V and J ends lost 8 bases and 7 bases, in that order; junction bases with no gene match: 14. The CDR3 coding sequence is TGTGCCAGCGGAAGGGGAGGGACAGGGGTAGGGGAGCAGTACTTC. Translating gives CASGRGGTGVGEQYF.

The gene calls are TRBV5-1 and TRBJ2-1, with D possibly being TRBD1 (5 bases). Trimming shortened V by 4 bases and J by 7 bases, and 12 bases separated the two germline ends. This CDR3 spans 13 amino acids. CDR1 and CDR2 (germline): SGHRS, YFSETQ. This chain's CDR3 is CASSQMTENEQFF. DNA of the CDR3: TGCGCCAGCAGCCAAATGACAGAAAATGAGCAGTTCTTC.

The chain links TRBV4-1 to TRBJ1-2, with 7 bases lining up with TRBD1. This CDR3 region has 15 residues. Germline V gene lookup returns CDR1 MGHRA and CDR2 YSYEKL. V was pared by 1 base and J by 4 bases, with 6 bases of the junction left unmatched. CDR3 bases: TGCGCCAGCAGCCAAGCTGTCAGGGGGATCTATGGCTACACCTTC. Translation: CASSQAVRGIYGYTF.

This chain uses TRBV27 with TRBJ1-1, with TRBD1 matching 10 bases. This CDR3 is 16 amino acids long. CDR1 and CDR2 from the germline V gene are MNHEY and SMNVEV (reference sequence). The V and J ends lost 4 bases and 5 bases, in that order; junction bases with no gene match: 10. CDR3 nucleotides: TGTGCCAGCAGTTCTTTCCGGACAGGGGGTGGTACTGAAGCTTTCTTT. This codes for CASSSFRTGGGTEAFF.

The J gene is TRBJ2-3, the V gene TRBV4-1; tentatively, D is TRBD2 (6 bases). The CDR3 sequence is 15 residues long. Trimming took off 3 bases at V and 1 base at J, with 11 bases between the two ends. The V gene's germline CDR1 is MGHRA and CDR2 YSYEKL. The CDR3 loop is CASSQSSAGTDTQYF. The DNA of the CDR3 is TGCGCCAGCAGCCAGTCTAGCGCGGGCACAGATACGCAGTATTTT.

The chain links TRBV27 to TRBJ1-2; 7 bases are a match to TRBD1. The CDR3 totals 15 residues. Trimming at V came to 0 bases and at J to 2 bases, leaving 3 bases not matched to a gene. The germline V gene has CDR1 MNHEY and CDR2 SMNVEV (reference sequence). The CDR3 loop is CASSLSRGQNYGYTF. The CDR3 DNA reads TGTGCCAGCAGTTTATCAAGGGGGCAGAACTATGGCTACACCTTC.

This clone has more than one count but fewer than ten. The CDR3 is CASSGGLAGRSTDTQYF. CDR3 coding DNA: TGTGCCAGCAGCGGGGGACTAGCGGGTCGGAGCACAGATACGCAGTATTTT. The chain is built from TRBV13 and TRBJ2-3, with 12 bases identical to TRBD2. The length of the CDR3 is 17 residues. Germline CDR1 is PRHDT and CDR2 is FYEKMQ (reference sequence). Germline trimming cut 5 bases from V and 0 bases from J; bases unmatched to any gene: 6.

Details on this clone: Other DNA variants within this sample encode the same CDR3. The genes are TRBV28 and TRBJ1-2, with D possibly matching TRBD1 (6 bases). V lost 3 bases and J 3 bases, leaving 8 bases between the germline ends. Germline values: CDR1 MDHEN, CDR2 SYDVKM. The CDR3 has 13 amino acids. The CDR3 reads CASSLQGHYGYTF. The CDR3 DNA reads as TGTGCCAGCAGTTTGCAGGGGCACTATGGCTACACCTTC.

This chain connects TRBV28 to TRBJ2-1; 8 positions match TRBD1. Germline-derived CDR1 and CDR2 are MDHEN and SYDVKM. The junction had 13 bases not matched to a gene; V was cut back by 6 bases and J by 9 bases. There are 15 residues in the CDR3. The CDR3 reads CASRDRELLLGEQFF. Written as DNA, the CDR3 is TGTGCCAGCAGGGACAGGGAGTTGCTCTTGGGTGAGCAGTTCTTC.

The chain joins TRBV27 to TRBJ2-2; the D gene is possibly TRBD2 (5 bases). Germline lookup yields CDR1 MNHEY and CDR2 SMNVEV (reference sequence). The ends were cut back, 0 bases at V and 4 bases at J, with 15 bases in the middle. The CDR3 sequence is 17 residues long. The CDR3 protein is CASSLSPSSKFTGELFF. Here the CDR3 DNA reads TGTGCCAGCAGTTTATCGCCTAGCTCTAAATTCACCGGGGAGCTGTTTTTT.

This chain joins TRBV5-1 and TRBJ2-7; 9 bases fit TRBD1. Germline V gives CDR1 SGHRS, CDR2 YFSETQ. The CDR3 is 15 residues long. Germline trimming cut 2 bases from V and 5 bases from J; bases unmatched to any gene: 8. The CDR3 loop is CASSFRTGAWDEQYF. CDR3 coding DNA: TGCGCCAGCAGCTTCAGGACAGGGGCTTGGGACGAGCAGTACTTC.

The genes are TRBV7-2 and TRBJ2-5; D may be TRBD2 (6 bases). Trimming stripped 3 bases from V and 4 bases from J, with 18 bases between. This CDR3 contains 16 residues. Germline CDR1 is SGHTA and CDR2 is FQGNSA. The CDR3 spells CASSLISGPTGETQYF. DNA of the CDR3: TGTGCCAGCAGCTTGATTAGCGGACCTACGGGAGAGACCCAGTACTTC.

The chain combines TRBV18 with TRBJ2-7; D might be TRBD2 (5 bases). V was trimmed by 2 bases and J by 7 bases, leaving 15 bases between them. The CDR3 is 14 amino acids. The germline gives CDR1 KGHSH, CDR2 LQKENI. The CDR3 coding sequence is TGTGCCAGCTCACCAGAGAAACGGGGATTGGAGCAGTACTTC. It specifies CASSPEKRGLEQYF.

The chain is built from TRBV2 and TRBJ2-2, with D hard to call. In germline, CDR1 is SNHLY, CDR2 FYNNEI. This CDR3 is built from 13 residues. Trimming cost V 6 bases and J 6 bases, with 11 bases left between them. CDR3 loop: CASRTFLSGELFF. The CDR3 DNA reads as TGTGCCAGCAGGACTTTTTTGTCCGGGGAGCTGTTTTTT.

The chain carries TRBV30 and TRBJ2-7; D might be TRBD1 (6 bases). CDR1 GTSNPN and CDR2 SVGIG come from the germline V gene (reference sequence). V gave up 1 base and J gave up 2 bases, with 9 bases separating them. This CDR3 is 13 amino acids long. CDR3 sequence reads: CAWSESGAYEQYF. The CDR3 DNA follows: TGTGCCTGGAGTGAGTCAGGGGCCTACGAGCAGTACTTC.

This chain connects TRBV7-2 to TRBJ2-2, with D possibly matching TRBD2 (5 bases). The germline gives CDR1 SGHTA, CDR2 FQGNSA. Trimming took 5 bases from V and 6 from J, leaving 13 bases between them. The CDR3 is 14 amino acids. The CDR3, as DNA: TGTGCCAGCAGCCAACTAGTTCTCGCCGGGGAGCTGTTTTTT. Amino acids: CASSQLVLAGELFF.

The J gene is TRBJ2-1, the V gene TRBV5-1, with D maybe TRBD2 (6 bases). The CDR3 length is 12 residues. Trimming left V 1 base short and J 9 bases short, with 8 bases between. Germline CDR1 is SGHRS and CDR2 is YFSETQ. The CDR3 DNA reads TGCGCCAGCAGCTTGATCGGGGGTGAGCAGTTCTTC. Its protein is CASSLIGGEQFF.

The V and J genes are TRBV6-1 and TRBJ1-1; TRBD1 is a possible D gene (6 bases). The length of the CDR3 is 14 residues. In germline, CDR1 is MNHNS, CDR2 SASEGT. The V gene lost 0 bases and the J gene lost 7 bases, with 12 bases spanning the gap. CDR3 amino acids: CASSEAGGRGEAFF. The DNA of the CDR3 is TGTGCCAGCAGTGAAGCCGGGGGGCGAGGTGAAGCTTTCTTT.

The rearrangement joins TRBV28 to TRBJ1-5; TRBD1 aligns across 9 bases. V lost 5 bases, J lost 7 bases, and 6 bases stayed unmatched. CDR1 and CDR2 from the germline V gene are MDHEN and SYDVKM. This CDR3 contains 14 residues. As DNA, the CDR3 is TGTGCCAGCAGTCCGGACAGGGGCGCGCAGCCCCAGCATTTT. Translation: CASSPDRGAQPQHF.

The J gene is TRBJ2-2, the V gene TRBV5-1, with TRBD2 matching 9 bases. The germline gives CDR1 SGHRS, CDR2 YFSETQ. The CDR3 is 16 amino acids. V lost 0 bases to trimming and J lost 6 bases; unmatched junction nucleotides: 6. The chain's CDR3 is CASSLGVAGAPGELFF. CDR3 nucleotides: TGCGCCAGCAGCTTGGGAGTAGCGGGAGCACCCGGGGAGCTGTTTTTT.

The sample holds one count of this clone. The V call is TRBV20-1, the J call TRBJ2-1; D not resolved. CDR1 and CDR2 (germline): DFQATT, SNEGSKA (reference sequence). The CDR3 is 11 residues long. Trimming removed 7 bases from V and 5 bases from J, with 9 bases in between. The CDR3 reads CSVAQDNEQFF. The CDR3, as DNA: TGCAGTGTCGCCCAGGACAATGAGCAGTTCTTC.